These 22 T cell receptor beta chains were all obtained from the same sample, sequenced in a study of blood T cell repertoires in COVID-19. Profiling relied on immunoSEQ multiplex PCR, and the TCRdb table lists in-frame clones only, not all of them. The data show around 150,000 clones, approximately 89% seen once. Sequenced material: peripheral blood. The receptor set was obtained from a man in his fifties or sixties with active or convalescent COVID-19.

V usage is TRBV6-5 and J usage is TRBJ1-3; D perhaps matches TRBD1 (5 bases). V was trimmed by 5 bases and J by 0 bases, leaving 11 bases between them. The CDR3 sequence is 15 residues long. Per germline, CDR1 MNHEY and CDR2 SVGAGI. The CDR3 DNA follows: TGTGCCAGCAGTCTTACAGGACACTCTGGAAACACCATATATTTT. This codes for CASSLTGHSGNTIYF.

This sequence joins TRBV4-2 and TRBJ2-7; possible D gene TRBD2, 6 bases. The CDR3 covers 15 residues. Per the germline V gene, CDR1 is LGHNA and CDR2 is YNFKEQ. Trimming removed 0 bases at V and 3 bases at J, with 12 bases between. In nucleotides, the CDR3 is TGTGCCAGCAGCCAAGACGGGGGAATGATCTACGAGCAGTACTTC. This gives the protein CASSQDGGMIYEQYF.

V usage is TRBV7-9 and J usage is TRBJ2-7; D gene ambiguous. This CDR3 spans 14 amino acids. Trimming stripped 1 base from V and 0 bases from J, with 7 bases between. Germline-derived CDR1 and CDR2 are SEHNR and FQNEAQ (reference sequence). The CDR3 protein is CASSLEVSSYEQYF. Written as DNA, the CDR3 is TGTGCCAGCAGCTTAGAAGTTAGCTCCTACGAGCAGTACTTC.

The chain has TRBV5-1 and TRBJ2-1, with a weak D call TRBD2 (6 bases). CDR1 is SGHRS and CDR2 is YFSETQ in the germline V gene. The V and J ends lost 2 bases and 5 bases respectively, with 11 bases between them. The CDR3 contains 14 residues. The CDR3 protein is CASSFLGGDNEQFF. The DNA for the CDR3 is TGCGCCAGCAGCTTCCTTGGCGGGGACAATGAGCAGTTCTTC.

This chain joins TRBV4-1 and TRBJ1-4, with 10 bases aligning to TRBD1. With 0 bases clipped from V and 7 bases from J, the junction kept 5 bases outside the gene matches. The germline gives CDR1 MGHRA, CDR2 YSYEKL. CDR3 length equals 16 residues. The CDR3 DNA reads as TGCGCCAGCAGCCAAGATGTTGGACAGGGGGGTGAAAAACTGTTTTTT. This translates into CASSQDVGQGGEKLFF.

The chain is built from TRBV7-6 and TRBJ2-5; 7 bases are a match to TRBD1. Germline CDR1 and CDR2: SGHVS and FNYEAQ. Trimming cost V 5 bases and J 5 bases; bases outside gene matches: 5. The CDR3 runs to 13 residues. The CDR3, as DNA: TGTGCCAGCAGCCCGGGACAGCAGGAGACCCAGTACTTC. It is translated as CASSPGQQETQYF.

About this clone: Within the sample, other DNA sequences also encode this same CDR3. The CDR3 nucleotides read TGTGCCAGCAGCTTGGGGGCTCCCTACGAGCAGTACTTC. Translated, it gives CASSLGAPYEQYF. V is TRBV5-6 and J is TRBJ2-7; D is ambiguous. Germline assignment: CDR1 SGHDT and CDR2 YYEEEE. Trimming shortened V by 0 bases and J by 2 bases, and 6 bases separated the two germline ends. This CDR3 spans 13 amino acids.

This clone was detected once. This CDR3 is CASSLVGLNTEAFF. CDR3 in DNA: TGTGCCAGCAGCTTAGTGGGCTTAAACACTGAAGCTTTCTTT. V usage is TRBV7-2 and J usage is TRBJ1-1; no reliable D call. Per the germline V gene, CDR1 is SGHTA and CDR2 is FQGNSA. There are 14 residues in the CDR3. Trimming took 1 base from V and 2 from J, leaving 8 bases between them.

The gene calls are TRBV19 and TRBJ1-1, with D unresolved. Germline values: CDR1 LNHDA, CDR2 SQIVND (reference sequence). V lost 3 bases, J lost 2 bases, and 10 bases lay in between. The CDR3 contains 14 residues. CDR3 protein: CASSMARGNTEAFF. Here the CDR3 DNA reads TGTGCCAGTAGTATGGCCCGAGGAAACACTGAAGCTTTCTTT.

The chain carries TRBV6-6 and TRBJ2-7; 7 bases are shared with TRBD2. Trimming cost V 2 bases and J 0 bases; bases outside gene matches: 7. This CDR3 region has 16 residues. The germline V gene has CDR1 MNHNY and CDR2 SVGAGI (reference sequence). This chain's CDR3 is CASSYPSGGSSYEQYF. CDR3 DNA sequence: TGTGCCAGCAGTTACCCTAGCGGAGGGAGCTCCTACGAGCAGTACTTC.

The CDR3 region is CASSDSSGWGYTF. In nucleotides, the CDR3 is TGTGCCAGCAGTGACTCTTCGGGTTGGGGCTACACCTTC. This chain links TRBV6-4 with TRBJ1-2, with unresolved D. CDR3 size: 13 residues. Germline V gene data show CDR1 as MRHNA and CDR2 as SNTAGT. The V end was cut by 0 bases, the J end by 8 bases, with 10 bases between.

The CDR3 DNA reads TGTGCCAGCAGCCCTGTGGGGGCGAGCTCCTACGAGCAGTACTTC. This gives the protein CASSPVGASSYEQYF. The chain links TRBV7-9 to TRBJ2-7; TRBD1 is a possible D gene (6 bases). Trimming pared 5 bases from V and 0 bases from J, leaving 14 bases between. Per germline, CDR1 SEHNR and CDR2 FQNEAQ (reference sequence). The CDR3 extends over 15 amino acids.

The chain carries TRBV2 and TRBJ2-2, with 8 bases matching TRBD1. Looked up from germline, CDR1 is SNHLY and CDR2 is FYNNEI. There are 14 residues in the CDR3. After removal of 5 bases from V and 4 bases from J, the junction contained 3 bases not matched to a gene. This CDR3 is CASSPQGVTGELFF. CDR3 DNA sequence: TGTGCCAGCAGTCCACAGGGGGTCACCGGGGAGCTGTTTTTT.

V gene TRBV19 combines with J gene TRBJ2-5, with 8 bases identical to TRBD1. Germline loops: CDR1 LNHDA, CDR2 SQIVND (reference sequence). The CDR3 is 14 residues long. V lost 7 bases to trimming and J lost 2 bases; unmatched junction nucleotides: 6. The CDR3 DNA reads TGTGCCAGTACCTGGACAGGGTCTCAAGAGACCCAGTACTTC. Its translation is CASTWTGSQETQYF.

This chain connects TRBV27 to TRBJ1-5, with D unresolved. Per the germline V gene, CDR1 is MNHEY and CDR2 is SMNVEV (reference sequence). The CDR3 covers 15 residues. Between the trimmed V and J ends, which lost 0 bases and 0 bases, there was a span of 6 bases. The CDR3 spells CASSLSGISNQPQHF. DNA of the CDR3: TGTGCCAGCAGTTTATCGGGCATTAGCAATCAGCCCCAGCATTTT.

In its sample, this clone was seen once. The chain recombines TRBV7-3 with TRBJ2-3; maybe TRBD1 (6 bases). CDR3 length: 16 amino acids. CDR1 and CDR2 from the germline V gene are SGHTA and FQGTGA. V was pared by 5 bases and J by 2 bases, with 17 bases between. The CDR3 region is CASSRGVDSSTDTQYF. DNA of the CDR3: TGTGCCAGCAGCCGAGGGGTGGACAGCTCCACAGATACGCAGTATTTT.

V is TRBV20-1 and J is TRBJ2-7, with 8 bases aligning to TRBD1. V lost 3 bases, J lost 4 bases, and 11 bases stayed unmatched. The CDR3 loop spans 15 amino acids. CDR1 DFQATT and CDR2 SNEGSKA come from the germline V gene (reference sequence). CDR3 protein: CSASDSGTGLYEQYF. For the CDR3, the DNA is TGCAGTGCTAGTGATTCCGGGACAGGCCTTTACGAGCAGTACTTC.

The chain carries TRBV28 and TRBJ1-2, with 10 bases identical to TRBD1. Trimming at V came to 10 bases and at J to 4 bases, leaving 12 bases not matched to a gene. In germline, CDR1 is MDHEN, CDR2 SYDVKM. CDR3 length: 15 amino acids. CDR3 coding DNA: TGTGCCATTTCGAGAGGGACAGGGGATCTCTATGGCTACACCTTC. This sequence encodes CAISRGTGDLYGYTF.

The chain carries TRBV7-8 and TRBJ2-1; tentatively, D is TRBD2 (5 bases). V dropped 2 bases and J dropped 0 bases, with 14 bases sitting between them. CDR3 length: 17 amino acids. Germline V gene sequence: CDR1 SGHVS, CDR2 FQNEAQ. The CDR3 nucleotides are TGTGCCAGCAGCTTACGGCAGGACTTTCTCTCCTACAATGAGCAGTTCTTC. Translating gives CASSLRQDFLSYNEQFF.

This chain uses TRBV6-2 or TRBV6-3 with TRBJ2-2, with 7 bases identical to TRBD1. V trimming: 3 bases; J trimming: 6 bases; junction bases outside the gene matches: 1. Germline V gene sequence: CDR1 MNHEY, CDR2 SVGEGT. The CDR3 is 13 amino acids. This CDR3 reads CASSYQGAGELFF. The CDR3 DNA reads TGTGCCAGCAGTTATCAGGGGGCCGGGGAGCTGTTTTTT.

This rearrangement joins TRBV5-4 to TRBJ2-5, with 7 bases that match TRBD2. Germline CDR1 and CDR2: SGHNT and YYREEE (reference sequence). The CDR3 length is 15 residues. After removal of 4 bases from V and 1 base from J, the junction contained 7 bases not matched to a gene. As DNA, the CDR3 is TGTGCCAGCAGCAAGTCACTAGCGCGCCAAGAGACCCAGTACTTC. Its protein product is CASSKSLARQETQYF.

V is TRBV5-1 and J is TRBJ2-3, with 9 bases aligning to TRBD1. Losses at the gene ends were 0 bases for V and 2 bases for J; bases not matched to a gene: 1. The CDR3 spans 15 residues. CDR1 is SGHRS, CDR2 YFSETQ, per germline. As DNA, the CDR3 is TGCGCCAGCAGCTTGGGGACAGGGGCCACAGATACGCAGTATTTT. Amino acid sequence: CASSLGTGATDTQYF.